This TCR beta chain emerged from a study of T cells in Graves' hyperthyroidism and ophthalmopathy. This CDR3 contains 15 residues. V was clipped by 0 bases and J by 5 bases, with 10 bases between them. Germline V gene sequence: CDR1 KGHSH, CDR2 LQKENI. Notes on this clonotype: Its antigen is not identified.

Amplified regions were TCR beta CDR3 sequences from RNA transcripts. The primer set for the first-round RT-PCR of the TCR CDR3 was HTBI. From the multiplex PCR reads, TCRdb called clonotypes with MiXCR, one entry per CDR3 protein. The sample has fewer than 600,000 distinct CDR3 sequences, approximately 15% seen once; the top ten hold roughly 17%. Overall study findings and caveats: Ophthalmopathy was model-predicted a median around 6.1 months pre-onset.

The chain couples TRBV18 to TRBJ2-2; possibly TRBD1 for D (5 bases). Sequenced input: blood. The receptor was isolated from a woman between 18 and 29 years old with Graves' hyperthyroidism. The CDR3 bases are TGTGCCAGCTCACCACCTTGGACAAGGACCGGGGAGCTGTTTTTT. Translating gives CASSPPWTRTGELFF.